This T cell receptor (beta chain) was identified during a study of shared clonotypes between healthy human individuals. Overall study context: Used for every donor were three CD4 naive, three CD4 memory, two CD8 naive and one CD8 memory plate.

The study, taken as a whole, reports: Generation probabilities of non-shared clonotypes were lower (relative to those shared by all four donors).

Caucasian adults residing in Nashville, Tennessee made up all the donors. With respect to this clone: The antigen remains undetermined.

The table came from immunoSEQ multiplex PCR; TCRdb's copy has only in-frame clones and leaves some out. The table includes 2,100,000 or so clones, more than 90% detected once. The V end was cut by 1 base, the J end by 1 base, with 8 bases between. The V gene's germline CDR1 is SGHTA and CDR2 FQGNSA. The CDR3 length is 14 residues. This clonotype originated in a man aged 18 to 30 in good health. Material for sequencing was naive CD4+ T cells sorted from blood. Documented subset: CD45RA+ positively selected. The V and J genes are TRBV7-2 and TRBJ2-7; D is uncertain. This CDR3 is CASSLGQPSYEQYF. The CDR3 DNA is TGTGCCAGCAGCTTAGGGCAACCATCCTACGAGCAGTACTTC.